This T cell receptor (beta chain) stems from a study of regulatory T cells in long-lasting Graves disease. Sample time point: newly diagnosed GD, antithyroid drugs for less than 3 months. Scientists built the TCR library using RNA that was extracted from PBMCs. Investigators prepared the TCR beta libraries by applying iRepertoire HTBI primers and Arm-PCR of CDR3 regions. In the authors' methods: Segment identification across samples yielded roughly 62 TRBV and more than 11 TRBJ segments. TCRdb re-called the multiplex PCR reads with MiXCR, one entry per CDR3 protein. The V and J calls reflect TCRdb's pipeline rather than the authors' work. Among under 450,000 distinct CDR3 sequences, about an eighth were seen once, and the ten largest hold about 19%. The V gene's germline CDR1 is MNHEY and CDR2 SMNVEV (reference sequence). V trimming: 6 bases; J trimming: 9 bases; junction bases outside the gene matches: 14. This CDR3 comprises 15 residues.

This clonotype was detected many times. This sample also belongs to another study, concerning T cells in Graves' hyperthyroidism and ophthalmopathy. That report notes: Graves' hyperthyroidism is called stable when ophthalmopathy does not progress within 18 months. Lactation, pregnancy, other autoimmune disease or uncontrolled infection excluded patients.

The chain couples TRBV27 to TRBJ2-1, with 7 nucleotides matching TRBD1. Here the sequenced sample was peripheral blood mononuclear cells (PBMCs), taken at new diagnosis, from a patient treated with antithyroid drugs. The sequence was collected from a woman aged 18-30 years with Graves disease. The CDR3: CASSPYGTVGGEQFF. In nucleotides, the CDR3 is TGTGCCAGCAGCCCTTACGGGACAGTTGGCGGTGAGCAGTTCTTC.